This T cell receptor (beta chain) was found in a study of glioma-infiltrating T cells. Amplification of TCR alpha and beta CDR3 regions from RNA used iRepertoire nested multiplex PCR. One-step reverse transcription and amplification started from approximately 100-400 ng of tissue mRNA or PBMC total RNA. One entry per CDR3 protein, called by TCRdb with MiXCR from the multiplex PCR reads. The table shows about 94,000 distinct CDR3 sequences, with about 25% occurring only once. This clonotype has a count of ten or more. The sequencing input was glioma tissue, nonneoplastic brain tissue, or PBMCs (not recorded which). This clonotype was obtained from a human donor with low-grade glioma or glioblastoma, undergoing nonglioma brain surgery, or in good health (not recorded which).

CDR3 protein: CSAPGTVKDEQYF. CDR3 DNA: TGCAGTGCTCCCGGGACAGTGAAGGACGAGCAGTACTTC. The V gene is TRBV20-1, the J gene TRBJ2-7, with 7 nucleotides matching TRBD1. Germline CDR1 and CDR2: DFQATT and SNEGSKA (reference sequence). The CDR3 runs to 13 residues. Trimming cost V 5 bases and J 5 bases; bases outside gene matches: 9.